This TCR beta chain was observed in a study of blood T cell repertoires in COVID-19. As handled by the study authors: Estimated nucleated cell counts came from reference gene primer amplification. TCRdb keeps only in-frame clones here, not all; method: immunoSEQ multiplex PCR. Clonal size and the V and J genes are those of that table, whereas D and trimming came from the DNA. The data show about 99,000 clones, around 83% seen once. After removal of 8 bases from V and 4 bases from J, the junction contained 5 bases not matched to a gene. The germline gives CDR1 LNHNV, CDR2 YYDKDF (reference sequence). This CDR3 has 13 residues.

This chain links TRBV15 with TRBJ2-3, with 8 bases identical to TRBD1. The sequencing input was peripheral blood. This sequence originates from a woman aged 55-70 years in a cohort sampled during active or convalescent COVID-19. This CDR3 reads CATRETGADTQYF. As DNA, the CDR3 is TGTGCCACCCGGGAGACAGGGGCAGATACGCAGTATTTT.